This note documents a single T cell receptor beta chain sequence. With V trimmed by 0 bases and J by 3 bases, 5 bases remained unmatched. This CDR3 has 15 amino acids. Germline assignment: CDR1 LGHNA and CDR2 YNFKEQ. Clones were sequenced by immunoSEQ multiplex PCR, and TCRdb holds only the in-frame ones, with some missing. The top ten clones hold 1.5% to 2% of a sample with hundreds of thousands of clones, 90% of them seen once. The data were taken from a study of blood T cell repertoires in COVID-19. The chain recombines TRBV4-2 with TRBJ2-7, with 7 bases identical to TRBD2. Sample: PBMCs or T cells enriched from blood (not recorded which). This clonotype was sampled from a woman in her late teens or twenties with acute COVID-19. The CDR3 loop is CASSQDLGGGYEQYF. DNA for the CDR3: TGTGCCAGCAGCCAAGATCTGGGGGGGGGCTACGAGCAGTACTTC.